The rows below give T cell receptor beta chains drawn from one sample of a study of cytomegalovirus exposure and HLA in healthy donors. The protocol was immunoSEQ multiplex PCR, while the TCRdb copy is restricted to in-frame clones and leaves out a portion. The sample holds some 140,000 clones; 75% to 90% are singletons and the top ten take less than 2%. The specimen was PBMCs. These receptors were taken from a man between 35 and 55 years old in good health and CMV-seronegative. Both conserved end residues are part of each CDR3. Fields, in order: V gene, J gene, D gene, clone size, CDR3 DNA, CDR3 protein. D genes are given only for firm matches. Only part of the rows carry a size: once, few, many, or a class if the clone is expanded.

TRBV4-2,TRBJ2-7,TRBD1,NA,TGTGCCAGCAGCCAAGATCTACAGGGGAGAGAACAGTACTTC,CASSQDLQGREQYF
TRBV7-8,TRBJ1-1,NA,NA,TGTGCCAGCAGCTTAAAACAGGGCGTGGTGATGAACACTGAAGCTTTCTTT,CASSLKQGVVMNTEAFF
TRBV7-2,TRBJ2-5,NA,NA,TGTGCCAGCAGCTTAGATGGGGCTTGGGAGACCCAGTACTTC,CASSLDGAWETQYF
TRBV29-1,TRBJ1-5,TRBD1,NA,TGCAGCGTTGAAGAGACCGACAGGGGGCAAAATCAGCCCCAGCATTTT,CSVEETDRGQNQPQHF
TRBV7-7,TRBJ1-4,TRBD1,few,TGTGCTAGCAGTACAGGGGGACTTAATGAAAAACTGTTTTTT,CASSTGGLNEKLFF
TRBV10-2,TRBJ2-7,TRBD1,NA,TGCGCCAGCAGTGAGTTCGGACAGGGGTCCAACGAGCAGTACTTC,CASSEFGQGSNEQYF
TRBV27,TRBJ2-7,TRBD1,NA,TGTGCCAGCAGTTTGGCGGGACAGGGGAGTGGCGAGCAGTACTTC,CASSLAGQGSGEQYF
TRBV5-8,TRBJ2-7,NA,NA,TGTGCCAGCAGCTTGTCCTACTTTATCGAGCAGTACTTC,CASSLSYFIEQYF
TRBV15,TRBJ1-2,NA,few,TGTGCCACCAGCAGAGGGATGTGGAACAGGGAAGGCTATGGCTACACCTTC,CATSRGMWNREGYGYTF
TRBV4-3,TRBJ2-6,TRBD2,NA,TGCGCCAGCAGCCAAGATGTTAGCGGGGGGGCCTTCTCTGGGGCCAACGTCCTGACTTTC,CASSQDVSGGAFSGANVLTF
TRBV10-2,TRBJ1-6,NA,NA,TGCGCCAGCAGTGATCAAGGGGCCGGCAATTCACCCCTCCACTTT,CASSDQGAGNSPLHF
TRBV14,TRBJ1-1,NA,NA,TGTGCCAGCAGTCCTAACCTGAACACTGAAGCTTTCTTT,CASSPNLNTEAFF
TRBV19,TRBJ2-1,TRBD2,NA,TGTGCCAGTAGTTCCCGGGACTACGGAGTAGATGAGCAGTTCTTC,CASSSRDYGVDEQFF
TRBV9,TRBJ2-1,TRBD2,NA,TGTGCCAGCAGAGAGGGACTAGCGGGTCCCTACAATGAGCAGTTCTTC,CASREGLAGPYNEQFF
TRBV12-5,TRBJ1-3,NA,NA,TGTGCTAGTGGTTTGGTACTAGGGAATGGGGGAAACACCATATATTTT,CASGLVLGNGGNTIYF
TRBV11-2,TRBJ2-3,NA,NA,TGTGCCAGCAGCAAAGATCGGGGTAGCACAGATACGCAGTATTTT,CASSKDRGSTDTQYF
TRBV5-4,TRBJ2-1,TRBD1,NA,TGTGCCAGCAGCCCGCGGAAGGGACAGGAGTACAATGAGCAGTTCTTC,CASSPRKGQEYNEQFF
TRBV6-5,TRBJ2-5,TRBD2,NA,TGTGCCAGCAGTTTCTTGAGCGGGATGGGAACGGAGACCCAGTACTTC,CASSFLSGMGTETQYF
TRBV6-1,TRBJ1-1,TRBD1,NA,TGTGCCAGCAGGGAACAGGGGGTTGAAGCTTTCTTT,CASREQGVEAFF
TRBV7-3,TRBJ1-4,NA,NA,TGTGCCAGCAGCCCTGACAGATTCTCTGAAAAACTGTTTTTT,CASSPDRFSEKLFF
TRBV15,TRBJ2-1,TRBD2,NA,TGTGCCACCAGTCACACTAGCGGGAGACCCCGGGATGAGCAGTTCTTC,CATSHTSGRPRDEQFF
TRBV5-1,TRBJ1-2,TRBD1,NA,TGCGCCAGCAGCTGGACAGGGGTTGGCAACTATGGCTACACCTTC,CASSWTGVGNYGYTF
TRBV19,TRBJ2-3,TRBD1,few,TGTGCCAGTAGTGTACAGGGGTTTAGCACAGATACGCAGTATTTT,CASSVQGFSTDTQYF
TRBV7-8,TRBJ1-5,TRBD1,NA,TGTGCCAGCAGCTTAGCCCGGACAGGGGGCAGTCAGCCCCAGCATTTT,CASSLARTGGSQPQHF
TRBV7-2,TRBJ2-5,NA,NA,TGTGCCAGCAGCCCTTACCAAGAGACCCAGTACTTC,CASSPYQETQYF
TRBV6-4,TRBJ2-2,TRBD2,few,TGTGCCAGCAGCCGCGACTTCGGACTAGCGGGGGGCAAGGCCGGGGAGCTGTTTTTT,CASSRDFGLAGGKAGELFF
TRBV10-1,TRBJ1-2,TRBD1,NA,TGCGCCAGCATCAGGGGGCGCAACTATGGCTACACCTTC,CASIRGRNYGYTF
TRBV7-3,TRBJ2-2,TRBD1,NA,TGTGCCAGCAGCTTAACTCCCGGGACAGGGAAGTCCGGGGAGCTGTTTTTT,CASSLTPGTGKSGELFF
TRBV6-5,TRBJ2-7,TRBD1,NA,TGTGCCAGCAGTTACCCCGGACAGGGGCGCGACGAGCAGTACTTC,CASSYPGQGRDEQYF
TRBV4-3,TRBJ1-1,NA,NA,TGCGCCAGCAGCCAAGAGTATTCAGTGAACACTGAAGCTTTCTTT,CASSQEYSVNTEAFF
TRBV4-1,TRBJ2-7,TRBD2,NA,TGCGCCAGCAGCCAAGGAGGCCTAGCGGGAGAGGAGCAGTACTTC,CASSQGGLAGEEQYF
TRBV10-3,TRBJ2-7,TRBD2,NA,TGTGCCATCAGTGATTGGCTAGCGGGAGTCTGCGAGCAGTACTTC,CAISDWLAGVCEQYF